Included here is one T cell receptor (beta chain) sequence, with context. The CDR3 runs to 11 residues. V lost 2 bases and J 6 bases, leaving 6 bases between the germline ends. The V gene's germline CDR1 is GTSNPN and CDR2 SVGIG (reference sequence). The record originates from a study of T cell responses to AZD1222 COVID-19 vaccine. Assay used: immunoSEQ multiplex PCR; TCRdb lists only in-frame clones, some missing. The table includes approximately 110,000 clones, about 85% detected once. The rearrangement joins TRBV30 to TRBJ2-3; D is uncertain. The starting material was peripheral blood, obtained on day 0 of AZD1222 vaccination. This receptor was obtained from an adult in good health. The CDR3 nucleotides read TGTGCCTGGAGTCCCCTTGATACGCAGTATTTT. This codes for CAWSPLDTQYF.